A selection of T cell receptor beta chains follows, all from one sample in a study of response to subunit inactivated influenza vaccine. TCRdb called the RT-PCR reads again in MiXCR, with one record for every CDR3 protein. This repertoire shows around 530,000 distinct CDR3 sequences, about 10% found once; its top ten account for around 9.6%. The specimen comprised PBMCs from blood, sampled on the day of vaccination. The receptors derive from a man aged 50 to 60 who received an inactivated influenza vaccine. Each CDR3 is given with its conserved first and last residue. A D gene is named only where the DNA matches it firmly. Size is omitted from some rows. Given values are once, few, many or a class for expanded clones.

>TRBV24-1|-|TRBJ2-5|-
CATSDLKGRRETQYF
TGTGCCACCAGTGATTTGAAAGGGAGAAGAGAGACCCAGTACTTC
>TRBV6-1|-|TRBJ2-1|TRBD2
CASSRDRPLAGGLYNEQFF
TGTGCCAGCAGCCGGGACAGACCTTTAGCGGGGGGGTTATACAATGAGCAGTTCTTC
>TRBV2|few|TRBJ2-7|TRBD1
CASSIRQGDEQYF
TGTGCCAGCAGTATAAGACAGGGGGACGAGCAGTACTTC
>TRBV6-5|few|TRBJ2-1|-
CASSYEAGYNEQFF
TGTGCCAGCAGTTATGAGGCGGGTTACAATGAGCAGTTCTTC
>TRBV6-5|-|TRBJ2-7|TRBD2
CASSSFGGRTYEQYF
TGTGCCAGCAGTTCGTTCGGCGGGAGGACCTACGAGCAGTACTTC
>TRBV29-1|many|TRBJ2-3|TRBD2
CSVRGTSGSGPDTQYF
TGCAGCGTTCGCGGGACTAGCGGGAGTGGCCCAGATACGCAGTATTTT
>TRBV20-1|few|TRBJ2-5|TRBD2
CSATGTSRAEETQYF
TGCAGTGCTACTGGGACTAGCCGAGCGGAAGAGACCCAGTACTTC
>TRBV5-8|-|TRBJ2-3|-
CAQAGRRYTDTQYF
TGTGCCCAAGCCGGTAGAAGATACACAGATACGCAGTATTTT
>TRBV3-1|few|TRBJ1-2|-
CASSQGRGIYGYTF
TGTGCCAGCAGCCAAGGACGGGGAATCTATGGCTACACCTTC
>TRBV5-5|-|TRBJ1-5|-
CASSVGIRVQPQHF
TGTGCCAGCAGCGTCGGGATCAGGGTACAGCCCCAGCATTTT
>TRBV5-1|few|TRBJ2-5|-
CASSLYRVPSETQYF
TGCGCCAGCAGCTTGTACAGGGTACCCTCGGAGACCCAGTACTTC
>TRBV12-3/TRBV12-4|few|TRBJ2-1|TRBD2
CASSPLAGGAGDEQFF
TGTGCCAGCAGTCCACTAGCGGGGGGGGCCGGGGATGAGCAGTTCTTC
>TRBV4-3|-|TRBJ2-6|-
CASSQGSGNGANVLTF
TGCGCCAGCAGCCAAGGCTCCGGGAATGGGGCCAACGTCCTGACTTTC
>TRBV7-9|-|TRBJ1-3|-
CASSPPRGSGNTIYF
TGTGCCAGCAGCCCCCCTCGAGGCTCTGGAAACACCATATATTTT
>TRBV5-1|-|TRBJ2-3|-
CASRDGPGAYTDTQYF
TGCGCCAGCAGAGACGGACCCGGGGCCTACACAGATACGCAGTATTTT
>TRBV27|-|TRBJ2-7|TRBD2
CASSRTSASYEQYF
TGTGCCAGCAGCCGGACTAGCGCATCCTACGAGCAGTACTTC
>TRBV7-9|-|TRBJ2-5|-
CASSLFAREETQYF
TGTGCCAGCAGCTTATTCGCCAGGGAAGAGACCCAGTACTTC
>TRBV7-8|-|TRBJ2-3|-
CASSLFPRGLTDTQYF
TGTGCCAGCAGCTTATTTCCGCGGGGGCTCACAGATACGCAGTATTTT
>TRBV12-3/TRBV12-4|-|TRBJ2-3|TRBD1
CASSTGTGARDTQYF
TGTGCCAGCAGCACCGGGACAGGGGCTCGGGATACGCAGTATTTT
>TRBV6-5|few|TRBJ2-2|TRBD2
CASSYSSGTNTGELFF
TGTGCCAGCAGTTACTCTAGCGGGACCAACACCGGGGAGCTGTTTTTT